Each of the 5 T cell receptor beta chains below was sequenced from the same sample in a study of shared clonotypes between healthy human individuals. Measured with immunoSEQ multiplex PCR; TCRdb has only the in-frame clones, and not every one. This table holds approximately 1.9 million clones, 90% to 95% found once. Positively selected for CCR7, the CD45RO-negative cells used as naive CD8 cells excluded terminally differentiated effector memory CD45RA+ cells. Sequenced: naive CD8+ T cells from PBMCs. Receptors originate from a man younger than 30 in good health. Some clones in this sample may be carry-over from other donors' samples.

This clone was observed a single time. The rearrangement joins TRBV7-9 to TRBJ2-5; no firm D call. The CDR3 is 15 amino acids. Between the trimmed V and J ends, which lost 1 base and 0 bases, there was a span of 9 bases. Germline V gene data show CDR1 as SEHNR and CDR2 as FQNEAQ (reference sequence). The CDR3 bases are TGTGCCAGCAGCTTAGTTGGTCTAGACCAAGAGACCCAGTACTTC. As protein: CASSLVGLDQETQYF.

About this clone: The same CDR3 arises from other DNA sequences in this sample as well. V is TRBV19 and J is TRBJ2-1; 7 nucleotides match TRBD1. The germline gives CDR1 LNHDA, CDR2 SQIVND (reference sequence). V lost 1 base and J lost 2; bases outside the gene matches: 2. The CDR3 extends over 15 amino acids. The CDR3, as DNA: TGTGCCAGTAGTATAGGACAGGGTGCCTACAATGAGCAGTTCTTC. This translates into CASSIGQGAYNEQFF.

The chain has TRBV27 and TRBJ2-7, with D uncertain. The CDR3 is made up of 15 amino acids. Germline assignment: CDR1 MNHEY and CDR2 SMNVEV (reference sequence). V was trimmed by 3 bases and J by 3 bases, leaving 15 bases between them. For the CDR3, the DNA is TGTGCCAGCAGTTTTCTCGGCGGCCGAAACTACGAGCAGTACTTC. As protein: CASSFLGGRNYEQYF.

The chain combines TRBV7-6 with TRBJ1-3, with D possibly matching TRBD1 (5 bases). V was clipped by 5 bases and J by 4 bases, with 21 bases between them. Germline CDR1 reads SGHVS; CDR2 reads FNYEAQ. The CDR3 runs to 17 residues. The CDR3 sequence: CASSTNWRGRGGNTIYF. For the CDR3, the DNA is TGTGCCAGCAGCACAAACTGGAGGGGTAGGGGCGGAAACACCATATATTTT. The whole variable domain, filled in from reference TRBV7-6 and TRBJ1-3, reads GAGVSQSPRYKVTKRGQDVALRCDPISGHVSLYWYRQALGQGPEFLTYFNYEAQQDKSGLPNDRFSAERPEGSISTLTIQRTEQRDSAMYRCASSTNWRGRGGNTIYFGEGSWLTVV.

This clone was seen a single time. V gene TRBV28 combines with J gene TRBJ2-1, with D unresolved. V was shortened by 5 bases and J by 5 bases, with 13 bases between the two germline ends. CDR1 is MDHEN and CDR2 is SYDVKM in the germline V gene. This CDR3 region has 14 residues. CDR3 amino acids: CASSPRLENNEQFF. CDR3 DNA: TGTGCCAGCAGTCCAAGACTCGAAAACAATGAGCAGTTCTTC.